This T cell receptor (beta chain) was captured in a study of blood T cell repertoires in COVID-19. Study background: The analysed material was cDNA or gDNA that came from T cells, B-cell-depleted T cells, or PBMCs.

The repertoire was sequenced with immunoSEQ multiplex PCR; TCRdb's copy has only in-frame clones and lacks some. The sample holds hundreds of thousands of clones, about 87% seen once. Trimming took off 6 bases at V and 6 bases at J, with 26 bases between the two ends. The CDR3 runs 17 residues. Germline-derived CDR1 and CDR2 are MGHRA and YSYEKL. The receptor was derived from a woman aged 18 to 35 with acute or convalescent COVID-19. The gene calls are TRBV4-1 and TRBJ1-2; maybe TRBD1 (5 bases). The sequencing input was peripheral blood. CDR3 coding DNA: TGCGCCAGCAGTCTTAGGGGACCGGGAGTAAACGGGAATGGCTACACCTTC. This codes for CASSLRGPGVNGNGYTF.